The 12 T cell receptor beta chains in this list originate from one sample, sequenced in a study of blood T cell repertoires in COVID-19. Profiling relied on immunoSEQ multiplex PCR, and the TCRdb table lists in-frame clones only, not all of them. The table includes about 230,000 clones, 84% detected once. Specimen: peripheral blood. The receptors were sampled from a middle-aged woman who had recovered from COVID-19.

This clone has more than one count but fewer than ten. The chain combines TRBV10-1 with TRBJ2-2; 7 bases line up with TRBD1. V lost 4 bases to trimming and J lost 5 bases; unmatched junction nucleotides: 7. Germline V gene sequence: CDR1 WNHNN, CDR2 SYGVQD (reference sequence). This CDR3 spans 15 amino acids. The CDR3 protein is CASSGGQFLTGELFF. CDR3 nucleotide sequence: TGCGCCAGCAGTGGGGGACAGTTTTTAACCGGGGAGCTGTTTTTT.

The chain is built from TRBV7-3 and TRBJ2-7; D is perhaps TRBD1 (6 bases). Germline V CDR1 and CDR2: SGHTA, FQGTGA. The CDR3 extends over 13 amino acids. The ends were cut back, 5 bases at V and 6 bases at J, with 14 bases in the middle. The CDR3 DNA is TGTGCCAGCAGCGCCTCCGGGACAAGCGAGCAGTACTTC. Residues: CASSASGTSEQYF.

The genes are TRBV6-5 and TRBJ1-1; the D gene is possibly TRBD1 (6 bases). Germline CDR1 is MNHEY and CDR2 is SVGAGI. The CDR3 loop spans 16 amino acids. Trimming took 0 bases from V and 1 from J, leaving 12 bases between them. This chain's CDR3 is CASSYSVGGANTEAFF. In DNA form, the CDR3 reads TGTGCCAGCAGTTACTCGGTTGGGGGCGCGAACACTGAAGCTTTCTTT.

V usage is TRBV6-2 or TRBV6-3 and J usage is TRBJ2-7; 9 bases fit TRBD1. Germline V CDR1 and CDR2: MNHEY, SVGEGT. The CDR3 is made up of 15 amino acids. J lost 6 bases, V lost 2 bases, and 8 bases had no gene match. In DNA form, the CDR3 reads TGTGCCAGCAGTTACGCCGGGACAGGGTCAGGCGAGCAGTACTTC. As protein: CASSYAGTGSGEQYF.

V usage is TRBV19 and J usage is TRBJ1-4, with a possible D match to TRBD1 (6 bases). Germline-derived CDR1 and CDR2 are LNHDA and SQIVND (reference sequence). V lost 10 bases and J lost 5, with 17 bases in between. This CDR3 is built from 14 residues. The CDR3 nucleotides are TGTGCCACGACTCCGGGACAAGGGAATGAAAAACTGTTTTTT. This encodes CATTPGQGNEKLFF.

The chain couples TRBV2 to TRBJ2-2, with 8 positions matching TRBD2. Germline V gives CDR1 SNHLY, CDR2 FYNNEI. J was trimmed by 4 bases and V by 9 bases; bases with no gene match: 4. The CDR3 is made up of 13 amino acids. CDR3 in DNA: TGTGCCAGTCTGGCGGGGGGCACCGGGGAGCTGTTTTTT. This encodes CASLAGGTGELFF.

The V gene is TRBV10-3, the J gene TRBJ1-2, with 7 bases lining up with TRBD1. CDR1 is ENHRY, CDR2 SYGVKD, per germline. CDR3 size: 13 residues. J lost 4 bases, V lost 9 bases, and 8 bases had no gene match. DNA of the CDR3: TGTGCCATATCAGGGGGTCTCGCCTATGGCTACACCTTC. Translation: CAISGGLAYGYTF.

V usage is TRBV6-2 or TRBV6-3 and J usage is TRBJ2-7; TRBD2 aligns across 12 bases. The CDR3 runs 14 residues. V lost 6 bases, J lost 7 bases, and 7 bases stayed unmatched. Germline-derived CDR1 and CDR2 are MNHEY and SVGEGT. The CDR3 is CASRPSGGAEEQYF. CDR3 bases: TGTGCCAGCAGGCCTAGCGGGGGGGCCGAGGAGCAGTACTTC.

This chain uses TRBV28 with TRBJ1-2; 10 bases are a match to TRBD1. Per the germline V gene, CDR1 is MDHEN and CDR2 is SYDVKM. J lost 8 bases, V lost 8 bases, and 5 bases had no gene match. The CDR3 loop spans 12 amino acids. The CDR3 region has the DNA TGTGCCAGCGACAGGGGGCGTAGGGGCTACACCTTC. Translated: CASDRGRRGYTF.

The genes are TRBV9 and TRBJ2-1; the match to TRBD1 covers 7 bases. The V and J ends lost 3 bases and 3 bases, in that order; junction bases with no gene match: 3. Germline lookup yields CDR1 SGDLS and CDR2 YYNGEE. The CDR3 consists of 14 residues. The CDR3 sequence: CASSAYRGYNEQFF. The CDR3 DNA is TGTGCCAGCAGCGCCTACAGGGGCTACAATGAGCAGTTCTTC.

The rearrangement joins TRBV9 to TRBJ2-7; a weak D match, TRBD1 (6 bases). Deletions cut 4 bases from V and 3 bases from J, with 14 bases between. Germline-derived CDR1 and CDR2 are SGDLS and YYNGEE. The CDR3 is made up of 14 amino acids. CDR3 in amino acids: CASSPSGTNYEQYF. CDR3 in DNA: TGTGCCAGCAGCCCGTCCGGGACAAACTACGAGCAGTACTTC.

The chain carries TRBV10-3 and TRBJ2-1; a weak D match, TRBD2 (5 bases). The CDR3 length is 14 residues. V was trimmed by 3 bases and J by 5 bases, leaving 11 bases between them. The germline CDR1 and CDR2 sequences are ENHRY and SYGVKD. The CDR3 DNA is TGTGCCATCAGTGAACGGGGATATGACAATGAGCAGTTCTTC. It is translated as CAISERGYDNEQFF.